The source of this TCR beta chain is a study of CD8+ T cells in alopecia areata. This clone has just a few counts. RNA, once extracted, was reverse transcribed into cDNA for use as the sequencing template. TCRdb keeps only in-frame clones here, not all; method: immunoSEQ multiplex PCR. The sample consists of some 130,000 clones, roughly 61% of them appearing once. Trimming removed 3 bases at V and 1 base at J, with 16 bases between. CDR3 length: 16 residues. Per germline, CDR1 SGHRS and CDR2 YFSETQ. This chain joins TRBV5-1 and TRBJ1-1; a weak D match, TRBD1 (6 bases). Sequenced material: CD4+ T cells sorted from blood, taken at week 0. This receptor was identified in a human donor with alopecia areata. The CDR3 DNA reads as TGCGCCAGCAGCTCGACAGGCGGGAAGTGGAACACTGAAGCTTTCTTT. Protein sequence: CASSSTGGKWNTEAFF.